Detailed here is one TCR beta chain. Profiling relied on immunoSEQ multiplex PCR, and the TCRdb table lists in-frame clones only, not all of them. Of tens of thousands of clones detected, more than 85% appear once; the ten largest clones hold under 8%. The entry originates in a study of blood T cell repertoires in COVID-19. The sequence was collected from a human donor with active COVID-19. The donor label of this sample is uncertain. The sequencing sample was made of peripheral blood.

CDR3 DNA: TGTGCCAGCGGATCCGGGACTGGGGGGGTCAATGAGCAGTTCTTC. This codes for CASGSGTGGVNEQFF. V gene TRBV28 combines with J gene TRBJ2-1; 7 nucleotides match TRBD2. Germline-derived CDR1 and CDR2 are MDHEN and SYDVKM. V was pared by 8 bases and J by 6 bases, with 13 bases of the junction left unmatched. The CDR3 totals 15 residues.